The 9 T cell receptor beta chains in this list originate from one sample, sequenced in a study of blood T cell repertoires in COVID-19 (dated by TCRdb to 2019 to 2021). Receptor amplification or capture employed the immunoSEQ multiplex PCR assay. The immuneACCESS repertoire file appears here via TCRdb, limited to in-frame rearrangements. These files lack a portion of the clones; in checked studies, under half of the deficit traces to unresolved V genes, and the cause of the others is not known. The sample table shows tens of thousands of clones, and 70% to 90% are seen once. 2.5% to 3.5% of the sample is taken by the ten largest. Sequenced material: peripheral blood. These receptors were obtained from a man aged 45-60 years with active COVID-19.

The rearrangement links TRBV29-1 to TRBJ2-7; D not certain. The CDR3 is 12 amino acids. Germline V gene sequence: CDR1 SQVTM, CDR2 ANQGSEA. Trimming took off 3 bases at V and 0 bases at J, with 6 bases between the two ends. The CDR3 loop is CSVEGVSYEQYF. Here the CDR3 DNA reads TGCAGCGTTGAGGGCGTCTCCTACGAGCAGTACTTC.

CDR3 DNA: TGTGCCAGCAGTCCGGGGGACACAGATACGCAGTATTTT. Protein sequence: CASSPGDTDTQYF. The chain recombines TRBV27 with TRBJ2-3; weak D call: TRBD2 (6 bases). V was clipped by 5 bases and J by 2 bases, with 8 bases between them. The CDR3 spans 13 residues. The germline CDR1 and CDR2 sequences are MNHEY and SMNVEV (reference sequence).

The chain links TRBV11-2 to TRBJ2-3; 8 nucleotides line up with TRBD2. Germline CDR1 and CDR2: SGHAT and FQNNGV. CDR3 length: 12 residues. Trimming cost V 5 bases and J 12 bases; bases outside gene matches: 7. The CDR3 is CASSPGGGEQYF. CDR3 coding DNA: TGTGCCAGCAGCCCCGGGGGGGGAGAACAGTATTTT.

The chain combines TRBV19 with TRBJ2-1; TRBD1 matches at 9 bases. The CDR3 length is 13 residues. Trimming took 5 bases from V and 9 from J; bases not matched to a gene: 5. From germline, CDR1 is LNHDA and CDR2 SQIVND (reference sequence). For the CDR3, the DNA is TGTGCCAGTAGTCCGGACAGGGGAGTTGAGCAGTTCTTC. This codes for CASSPDRGVEQFF.

CDR3 nucleotide sequence: TGTGCCAGCAGTGAGAGCCGGAGCAATCAGCCCCAGCATTTT. This encodes CASSESRSNQPQHF. J is TRBJ1-5 and V is TRBV2; no clear D. The CDR3 length is 14 residues. The V end lost 3 bases, the J end lost 1 base, and 7 bases lay between the germline ends. Germline V gene data show CDR1 as SNHLY and CDR2 as FYNNEI.

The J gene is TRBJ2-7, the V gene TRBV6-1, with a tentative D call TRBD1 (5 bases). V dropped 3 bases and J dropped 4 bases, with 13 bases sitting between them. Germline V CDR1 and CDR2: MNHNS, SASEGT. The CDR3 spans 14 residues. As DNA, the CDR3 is TGTGCCAGCAGTGAGGGCAGCCAGGGATACGAGCAGTACTTC. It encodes CASSEGSQGYEQYF.

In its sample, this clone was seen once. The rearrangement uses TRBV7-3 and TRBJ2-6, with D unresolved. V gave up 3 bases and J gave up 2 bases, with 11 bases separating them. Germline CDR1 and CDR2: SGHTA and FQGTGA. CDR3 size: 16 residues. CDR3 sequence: CASSFTPGPGANVLTF. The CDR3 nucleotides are TGTGCCAGCAGCTTCACCCCGGGTCCTGGGGCCAACGTCCTGACTTTC.

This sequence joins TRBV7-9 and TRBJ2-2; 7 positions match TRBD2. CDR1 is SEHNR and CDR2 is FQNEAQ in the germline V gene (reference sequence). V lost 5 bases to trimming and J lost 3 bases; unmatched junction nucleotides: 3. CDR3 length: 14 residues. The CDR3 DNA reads TGTGCCAGCAGCATGAGCGGGGACACCGGGGAGCTGTTTTTT. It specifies CASSMSGDTGELFF.

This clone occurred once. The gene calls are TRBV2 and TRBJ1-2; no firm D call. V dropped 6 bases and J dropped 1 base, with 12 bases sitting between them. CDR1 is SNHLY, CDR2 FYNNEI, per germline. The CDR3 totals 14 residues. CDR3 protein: CASRKTHLNYGYTF. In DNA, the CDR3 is TGTGCCAGCAGAAAGACACATCTTAACTATGGCTACACCTTC.